Listed below are T cell receptor beta chains from one sample, sequenced in a study of cytomegalovirus exposure and HLA in healthy donors. The repertoire was sequenced with immunoSEQ multiplex PCR; TCRdb's copy has only in-frame clones and lacks some. The sample holds 160,000 or so clones; roughly 85% are singletons and the top ten take over 1%. The sequenced material came from PBMCs. These TCRs come from a woman aged 45-65 years in good health and CMV-seronegative. Each CDR3 is given with its conserved first and last residue. D genes are given only for firm matches. Size is omitted from some rows. Given values are once, few, many or a class for expanded clones.

length: 14
size: .
D: .
V: TRBV19
J: TRBJ2-5
DNA: TGTGCCAGTAGTCCGGGGGTGTTACAAGAGACCCAGTACTTC
CDR3: CASSPGVLQETQYF

length: 13
size: .
D: .
V: TRBV5-4
J: TRBJ2-7
DNA: TGTGCCAGCAGCTTAACTCAGGTGAATGAGCAGTACTTC
CDR3: CASSLTQVNEQYF

length: 14
size: .
D: TRBD1
V: TRBV19
J: TRBJ1-1
DNA: TGTGCCAGTAGTGCACAGGGGTTGAACACTGAAGCTTTCTTT
CDR3: CASSAQGLNTEAFF

length: 16
size: .
D: TRBD2
V: TRBV5-6
J: TRBJ2-5
DNA: TGTGCCAGCAGCTTAAATCCTAGCGGATACCAAGAGGCCCAGTACTTC
CDR3: CASSLNPSGYQEAQYF

length: 14
size: .
D: .
V: TRBV7-2
J: TRBJ2-5
DNA: TGTGCCAGCAGTAAAGACAGAGCGCAAGAGACCCAGTACTTC
CDR3: CASSKDRAQETQYF

length: 16
size: .
D: .
V: TRBV28
J: TRBJ1-5
DNA: TGTGCCAGCAGTCCCAGACAGGCAACAAGCAATCAGCCCCAGCATTTT
CDR3: CASSPRQATSNQPQHF

length: 13
size: .
D: .
V: TRBV27
J: TRBJ2-7
DNA: TGTGCCAGCAGTTTATTGGGGGGGCGCGAGCAGTACTTC
CDR3: CASSLLGGREQYF

length: 16
size: .
D: TRBD2
V: TRBV7-3
J: TRBJ2-1
DNA: TGTGCCAGCAGCCCCCTAGCGGGAGGGGGGTTAAATGAGCAGTTCTTC
CDR3: CASSPLAGGGLNEQFF

length: 13
size: .
D: .
V: TRBV14
J: TRBJ2-7
DNA: TGTGCCAGCAGCCTTTTCCAGGGGTACGAGCAGTACTTC
CDR3: CASSLFQGYEQYF

length: 15
size: .
D: TRBD1
V: TRBV5-1
J: TRBJ2-1
DNA: TGCGCCAGCAGCTGGCCGGGACAGCCCTACAATGAGCAGTTCTTC
CDR3: CASSWPGQPYNEQFF

length: 16
size: .
D: TRBD1
V: TRBV14
J: TRBJ1-4
DNA: TGTGCCAGCAGCCAAGACATGGCCGGGACAGGGACACAACTGTTTTTT
CDR3: CASSQDMAGTGTQLFF

length: 16
size: .
D: .
V: TRBV5-4
J: TRBJ2-3
DNA: TGTGCCAGCAGCTTTAAGACTAGTGGTGGCTCGGATACGCAGTATTTT
CDR3: CASSFKTSGGSDTQYF

length: 14
size: .
D: .
V: TRBV18
J: TRBJ1-2
DNA: TGTGCCAGCTCACCACGACAGGCAGCGGAGGGCTACACCTTC
CDR3: CASSPRQAAEGYTF

length: 13
size: .
D: .
V: TRBV27
J: TRBJ2-1
DNA: TGTGCCAGCAGTTTAGGGACTGCGAATGAGCAGTTCTTC
CDR3: CASSLGTANEQFF

length: 14
size: .
D: .
V: TRBV7-2
J: TRBJ1-2
DNA: TGTGCCAGCACCCGGAACCGGGACACCCATGGCTACACCTTC
CDR3: CASTRNRDTHGYTF

length: 14
size: .
D: .
V: TRBV7-9
J: TRBJ1-4
DNA: TGTGCCAGCAGCCCCCGCGGTAACGACGAAAAACTGTTTTTT
CDR3: CASSPRGNDEKLFF

length: 14
size: .
D: .
V: TRBV18
J: TRBJ1-4
DNA: TGTGCCAGCTCATCTAAGGACGGGACAGAAAAACTGTTTTTT
CDR3: CASSSKDGTEKLFF

length: 13
size: once
D: TRBD1
V: TRBV29-1
J: TRBJ1-4
DNA: TGCAGCGTTGAACCCCCAGGGGGGATACGACTGTTTTTT
CDR3: CSVEPPGGIRLFF

length: 16
size: .
D: .
V: TRBV7-9
J: TRBJ1-2
DNA: TGTGCCAGCAGGCCCCAAGCCATTGACAGACTCTATGGCTACACCTTC
CDR3: CASRPQAIDRLYGYTF

length: 14
size: .
D: TRBD1
V: TRBV7-3
J: TRBJ2-3
DNA: TGTGCCAGCAGCGGGACAGGGGGCGCAGATACGCAGTATTTT
CDR3: CASSGTGGADTQYF

length: 14
size: .
D: .
V: TRBV7-6
J: TRBJ2-7
DNA: TGTGCCAGCAGCTTAGTCGCAGAAACCTACGAGCAGTACTTC
CDR3: CASSLVAETYEQYF

length: 14
size: .
D: .
V: TRBV10-3
J: TRBJ1-2
DNA: TGTGCCATCAGTGAGTCGCGCCAGGACTATGGCTACACCTTC
CDR3: CAISESRQDYGYTF

length: 16
size: .
D: TRBD2
V: TRBV19
J: TRBJ2-3
DNA: TGTGCCAGTAGTTCCCCCGGGGAGGGGAGCACAGATACGCAGTATTTT
CDR3: CASSSPGEGSTDTQYF

length: 13
size: .
D: .
V: TRBV18
J: TRBJ1-2
DNA: TGTGCCAGCTCACCCCCAACTAACTATGGCTACACCTTC
CDR3: CASSPPTNYGYTF

length: 15
size: once
D: TRBD1
V: TRBV5-8
J: TRBJ1-1
DNA: TGTGCCAGCAGCTTGGCGGACAGGGGGCGAGCGGTCGCTTTCTTT
CDR3: CASSLADRGRAVAFF

length: 14
size: .
D: TRBD2
V: TRBV14
J: TRBJ2-7
DNA: TGTGCCAGCAGCTTAAGCGGGGGGCTGGGCGAGCAGTACTTC
CDR3: CASSLSGGLGEQYF

length: 15
size: .
D: .
V: TRBV11-2
J: TRBJ1-3
DNA: TGTGCCAGCAGCCATTTAAGAGGGCCTGGAAACATCATATATTTT
CDR3: CASSHLRGPGNIIYF

length: 14
size: .
D: .
V: TRBV6-1
J: TRBJ1-4
DNA: TGTGCCAGCAATACCGGGACAAGGATGGAAAAACTGTTTTTT
CDR3: CASNTGTRMEKLFF